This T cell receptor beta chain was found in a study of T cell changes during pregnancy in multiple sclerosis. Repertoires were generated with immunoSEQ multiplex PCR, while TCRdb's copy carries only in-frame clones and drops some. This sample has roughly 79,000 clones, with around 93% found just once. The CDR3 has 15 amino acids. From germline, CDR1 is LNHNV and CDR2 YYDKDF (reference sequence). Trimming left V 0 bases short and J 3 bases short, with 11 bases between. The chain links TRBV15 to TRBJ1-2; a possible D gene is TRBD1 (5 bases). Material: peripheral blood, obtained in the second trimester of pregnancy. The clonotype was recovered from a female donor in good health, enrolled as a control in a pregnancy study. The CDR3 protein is CATSRDAGDDYGYTF. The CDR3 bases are TGTGCCACCAGCAGAGATGCGGGGGATGACTATGGCTACACCTTC.